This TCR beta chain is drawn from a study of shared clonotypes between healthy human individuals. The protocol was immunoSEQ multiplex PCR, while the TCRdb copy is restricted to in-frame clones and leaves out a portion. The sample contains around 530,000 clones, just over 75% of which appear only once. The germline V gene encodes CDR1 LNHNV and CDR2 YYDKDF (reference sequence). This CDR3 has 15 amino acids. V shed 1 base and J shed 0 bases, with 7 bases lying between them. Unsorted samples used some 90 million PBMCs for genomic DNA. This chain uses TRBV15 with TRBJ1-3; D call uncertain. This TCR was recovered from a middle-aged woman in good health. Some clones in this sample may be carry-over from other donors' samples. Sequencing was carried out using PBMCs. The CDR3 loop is CATSRVTASGNTIYF. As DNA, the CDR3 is TGTGCCACCAGCAGAGTAACTGCCTCTGGAAACACCATATATTTT.